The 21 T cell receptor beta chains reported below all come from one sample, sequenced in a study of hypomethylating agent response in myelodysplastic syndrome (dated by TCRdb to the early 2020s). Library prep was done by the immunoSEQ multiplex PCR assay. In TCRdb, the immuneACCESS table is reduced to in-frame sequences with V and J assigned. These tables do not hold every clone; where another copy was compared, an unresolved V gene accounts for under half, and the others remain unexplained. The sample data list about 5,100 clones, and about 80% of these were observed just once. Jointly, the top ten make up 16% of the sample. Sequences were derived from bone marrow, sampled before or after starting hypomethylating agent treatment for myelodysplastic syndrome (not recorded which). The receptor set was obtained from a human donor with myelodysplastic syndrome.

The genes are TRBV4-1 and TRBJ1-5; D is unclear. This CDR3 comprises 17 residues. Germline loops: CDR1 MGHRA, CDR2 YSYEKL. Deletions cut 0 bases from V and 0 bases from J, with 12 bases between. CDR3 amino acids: CASSQDGQAYSNQPQHF. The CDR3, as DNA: TGCGCCAGCAGCCAAGATGGTCAAGCCTATAGCAATCAGCCCCAGCATTTT.

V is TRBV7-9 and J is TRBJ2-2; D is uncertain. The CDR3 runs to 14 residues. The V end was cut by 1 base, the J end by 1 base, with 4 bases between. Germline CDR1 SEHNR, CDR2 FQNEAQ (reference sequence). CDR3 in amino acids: CASSLGKNTGELFF. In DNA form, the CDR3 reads TGTGCCAGCAGCTTAGGGAAGAACACCGGGGAGCTGTTTTTT.

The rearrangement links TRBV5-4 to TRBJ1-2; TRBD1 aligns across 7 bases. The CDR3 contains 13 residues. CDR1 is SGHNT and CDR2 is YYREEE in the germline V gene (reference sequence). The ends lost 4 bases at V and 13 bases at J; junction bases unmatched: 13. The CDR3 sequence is CASSLDRDVWGTF. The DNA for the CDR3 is TGTGCCAGCAGCCTTGACAGGGACGTATGGGGCACCTTC.

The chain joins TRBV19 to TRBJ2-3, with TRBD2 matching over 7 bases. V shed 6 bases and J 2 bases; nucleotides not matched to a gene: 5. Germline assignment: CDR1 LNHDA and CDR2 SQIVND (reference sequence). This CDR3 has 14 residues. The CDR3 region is CASSFTSATDTQYF. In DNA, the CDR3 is TGTGCCAGTAGCTTCACTAGCGCCACAGATACGCAGTATTTT.

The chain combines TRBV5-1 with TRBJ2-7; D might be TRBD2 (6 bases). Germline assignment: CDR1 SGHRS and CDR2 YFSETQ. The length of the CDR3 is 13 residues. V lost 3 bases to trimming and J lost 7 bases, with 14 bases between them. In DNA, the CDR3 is TGCGCCAGCAGCTACGGGTCACGGGAGGAGCAGTACTTC. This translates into CASSYGSREEQYF.

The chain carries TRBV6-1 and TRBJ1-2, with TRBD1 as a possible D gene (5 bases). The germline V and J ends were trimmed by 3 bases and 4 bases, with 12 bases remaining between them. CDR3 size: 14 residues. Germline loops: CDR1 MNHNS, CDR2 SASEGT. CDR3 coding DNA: TGTGCCAGCAGTGACTTGGGGCGGCTCTATGGCTACACCTTC. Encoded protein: CASSDLGRLYGYTF.

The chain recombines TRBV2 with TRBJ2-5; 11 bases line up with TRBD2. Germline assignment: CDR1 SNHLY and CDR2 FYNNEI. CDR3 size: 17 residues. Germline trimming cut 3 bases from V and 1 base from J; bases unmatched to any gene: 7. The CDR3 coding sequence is TGTGCCAGCAGTGAGGGGCTGACTAGCGGGGTCCAAGAGACCCAGTACTTC. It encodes CASSEGLTSGVQETQYF.

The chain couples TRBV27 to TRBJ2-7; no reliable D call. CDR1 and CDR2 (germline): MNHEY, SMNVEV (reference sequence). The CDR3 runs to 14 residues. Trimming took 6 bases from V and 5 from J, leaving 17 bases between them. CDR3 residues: CASSPLGWKNEQYF. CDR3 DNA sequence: TGTGCCAGCAGCCCTCTCGGGTGGAAGAACGAGCAGTACTTC.

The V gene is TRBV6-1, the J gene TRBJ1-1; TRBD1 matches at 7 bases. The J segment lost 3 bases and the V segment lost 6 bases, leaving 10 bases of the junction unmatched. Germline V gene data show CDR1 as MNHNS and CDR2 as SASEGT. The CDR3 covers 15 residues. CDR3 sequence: CASRLPGTEHTEAFF. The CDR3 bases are TGTGCCAGCAGACTACCCGGGACAGAACACACTGAAGCTTTCTTT.

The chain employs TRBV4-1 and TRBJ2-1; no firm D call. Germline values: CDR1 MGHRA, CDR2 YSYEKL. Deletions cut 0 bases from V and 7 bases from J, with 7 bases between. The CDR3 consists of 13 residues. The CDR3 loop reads CASSQDFLNEQFF. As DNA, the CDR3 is TGCGCCAGCAGCCAAGATTTCCTTAATGAGCAGTTCTTC.

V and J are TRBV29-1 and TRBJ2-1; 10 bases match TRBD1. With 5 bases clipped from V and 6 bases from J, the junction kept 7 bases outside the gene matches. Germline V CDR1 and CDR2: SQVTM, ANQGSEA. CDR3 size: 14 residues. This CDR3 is CSVRGTGVFNEQFF. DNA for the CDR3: TGCAGCGTTCGCGGGACAGGGGTATTCAATGAGCAGTTCTTC.

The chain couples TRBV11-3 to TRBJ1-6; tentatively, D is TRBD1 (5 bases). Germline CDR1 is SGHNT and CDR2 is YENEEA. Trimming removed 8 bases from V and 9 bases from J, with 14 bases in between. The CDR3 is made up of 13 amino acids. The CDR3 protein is CASLGPDGSPLHF. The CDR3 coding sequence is TGTGCCAGCTTGGGACCCGACGGTTCACCCCTCCACTTT.

The DNA of the CDR3 is TGCAGCGCGACAGGGGCGAACAATCAGCCCCAGCATTTT. This codes for CSATGANNQPQHF. The chain carries TRBV29-1 and TRBJ1-5; 8 bases map to TRBD1. J was trimmed by 3 bases and V by 7 bases; bases with no gene match: 5. CDR3 length: 13 amino acids. Germline loops: CDR1 SQVTM, CDR2 ANQGSEA.

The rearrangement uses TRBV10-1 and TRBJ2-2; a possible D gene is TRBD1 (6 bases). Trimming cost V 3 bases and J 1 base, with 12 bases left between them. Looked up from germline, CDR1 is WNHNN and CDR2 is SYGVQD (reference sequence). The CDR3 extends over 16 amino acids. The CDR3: CASSDEGVLNTGELFF. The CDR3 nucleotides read TGCGCCAGCAGTGACGAGGGGGTATTGAACACCGGGGAGCTGTTTTTT.

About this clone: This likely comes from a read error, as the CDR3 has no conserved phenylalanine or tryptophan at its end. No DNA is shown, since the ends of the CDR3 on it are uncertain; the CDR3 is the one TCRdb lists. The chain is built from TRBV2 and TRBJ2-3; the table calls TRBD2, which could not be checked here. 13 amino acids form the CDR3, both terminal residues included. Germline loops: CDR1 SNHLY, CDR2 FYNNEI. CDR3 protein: CASSEGLAGAASC.

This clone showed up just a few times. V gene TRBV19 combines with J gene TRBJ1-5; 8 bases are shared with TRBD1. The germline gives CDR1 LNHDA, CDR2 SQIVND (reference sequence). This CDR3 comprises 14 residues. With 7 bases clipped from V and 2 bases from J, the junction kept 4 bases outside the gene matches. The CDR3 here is CASTPTGGNQPQHF. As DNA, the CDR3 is TGTGCCAGTACCCCGACAGGGGGCAATCAGCCCCAGCATTTT.

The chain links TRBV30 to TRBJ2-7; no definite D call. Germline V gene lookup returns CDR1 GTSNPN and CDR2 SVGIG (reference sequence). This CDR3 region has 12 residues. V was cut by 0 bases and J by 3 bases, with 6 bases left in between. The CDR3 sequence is CAWSVQFYEQYF. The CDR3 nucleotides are TGTGCCTGGAGTGTACAGTTCTACGAGCAGTACTTC.

CDR3 nucleotide sequence: TGTGCCAGCAGTCAACTAGCGGGGGGCTCCTACAATGAGCAGTTCTTC. It specifies CASSQLAGGSYNEQFF. The chain uses TRBV2 and TRBJ2-1; 12 bases align to TRBD2. Germline V gene sequence: CDR1 SNHLY, CDR2 FYNNEI. V lost 5 bases to trimming and J lost 0 bases; unmatched junction nucleotides: 2. The CDR3 extends over 16 amino acids. Full variable domain (rest looked up from reference TRBV2 and TRBJ2-1): EPEVTQTPSHQVTQMGQEVILRCVPISNHLYFYWYRQILGQKVEFLVSFYNNEISEKSEIFDDQFSVERPDGSNFTLKIRSTKLEDSAMYFCASSQLAGGSYNEQFFGPGTRLTVL.

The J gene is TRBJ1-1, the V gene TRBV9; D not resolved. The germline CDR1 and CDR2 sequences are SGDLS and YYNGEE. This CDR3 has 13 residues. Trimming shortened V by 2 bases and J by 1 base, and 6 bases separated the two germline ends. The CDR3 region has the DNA TGTGCCAGCAGCGTCTCACAGAACACTGAAGCTTTCTTT. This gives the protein CASSVSQNTEAFF.

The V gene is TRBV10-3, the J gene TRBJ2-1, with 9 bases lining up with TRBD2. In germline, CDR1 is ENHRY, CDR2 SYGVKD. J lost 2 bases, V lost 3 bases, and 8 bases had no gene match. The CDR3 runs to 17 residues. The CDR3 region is CAISDSGTSPPYNEQFF. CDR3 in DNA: TGTGCCATCAGTGACTCCGGGACTAGCCCCCCCTACAATGAGCAGTTCTTC.

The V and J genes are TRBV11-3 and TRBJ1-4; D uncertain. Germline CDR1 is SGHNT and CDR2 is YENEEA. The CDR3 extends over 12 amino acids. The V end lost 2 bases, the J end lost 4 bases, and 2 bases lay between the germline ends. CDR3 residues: CASSLFNEKLFF. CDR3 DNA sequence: TGTGCCAGCAGCTTATTTAATGAAAAACTGTTTTTT.